The 19 T cell receptor beta chains given below trace back to one sample, sequenced in a study of identical twins. TCRdb called the 5' RACE reads again in MiXCR, with one record for every CDR3 protein. The sample shows 280,000 or so distinct CDR3 sequences, about 8.9% of them seen only once. The sample was also linked to a second study, of yellow fever vaccine responses in identical twins.

Sequencing was carried out using memory (CD45RO+) T cells sorted from blood. The receptors stem from a woman younger than 30 in good health.

This clonotype was counted a few times. The gene calls are TRBV27 and TRBJ1-5; D gene unclear. CDR1 and CDR2 from the germline V gene are MNHEY and SMNVEV (reference sequence). CDR3 length: 14 residues. V was pared by 6 bases and J by 0 bases, with 9 bases between. CDR3 amino acids: CASSRTYSNQPQHF. The CDR3 DNA follows: TGTGCCAGCAGCAGGACGTATAGCAATCAGCCCCAGCATTTT.

On this clonotype itself: A much larger clonotype is one base distant, so this may be a read error. The CDR3 DNA sequence: TGTGCCAGCAGTACGGGACTATCGACCTGCACCGGGGAGCTGTTTTTT. Its protein is CASSTGLSTCTGELFF. The rearrangement uses TRBV6-2 or TRBV6-3 and TRBJ2-2, with 7 bases fitting TRBD2. CDR3 size: 16 residues. V shed 5 bases and J 4 bases; nucleotides not matched to a gene: 10. CDR1 MNHEY and CDR2 SVGEGT come from the germline V gene.

The gene calls are TRBV12-3 or TRBV12-4 and TRBJ1-6; a weak D match, TRBD1 (5 bases). Between the trimmed V and J ends, which lost 1 base and 11 bases, there was a span of 15 bases. This CDR3 region has 15 residues. Here the CDR3 reads CASSLGDLGGPPLHF. The CDR3 coding sequence is TGTGCCAGCAGTTTAGGGGACCTTGGAGGTCCACCCCTCCACTTT.

The chain joins TRBV2 to TRBJ2-3; 9 positions match TRBD1. Germline lookup yields CDR1 SNHLY and CDR2 FYNNEI. J was trimmed by 2 bases and V by 6 bases; bases with no gene match: 12. The CDR3 is 17 residues long. In nucleotides, the CDR3 is TGTGCCAGCAGCGACGGGACAGGGTATAGGTTCACAGATACGCAGTATTTT. It encodes CASSDGTGYRFTDTQYF.

The chain carries TRBV6-5 and TRBJ2-5; 9 bases are a match to TRBD2. This CDR3 is 15 amino acids long. V was pared by 3 bases and J by 5 bases, with 7 bases of the junction left unmatched. Germline-derived CDR1 and CDR2 are MNHEY and SVGAGI. The CDR3 DNA reads TGTGCCAGCAGTTATCGTAGCGGGAGCGCGGAGACCCAGTACTTC. This gives the protein CASSYRSGSAETQYF.

V usage is TRBV24-1 and J usage is TRBJ2-3, with 12 nucleotides matching TRBD2. Germline V gives CDR1 KGHDR, CDR2 SFDVKD. The CDR3 totals 17 residues. V was pared by 3 bases and J by 4 bases, with 7 bases of the junction left unmatched. This CDR3 reads CATSDPTSGGRSDTQYF. In nucleotides, the CDR3 is TGTGCCACCAGTGATCCGACTAGCGGGGGCCGCTCAGATACGCAGTATTTT.

This chain joins TRBV28 and TRBJ2-3; tentative D call: TRBD1 (5 bases). Trimming removed 4 bases at V and 6 bases at J, with 17 bases between. Germline CDR1 and CDR2: MDHEN and SYDVKM. The CDR3 sequence is 15 residues long. CDR3 DNA: TGTGCCAGCAGTTCCCAGGACAACCTCGGGGATACGCAGTATTTT. This encodes CASSSQDNLGDTQYF.

This clonotype was observed a few times. The chain has TRBV12-3 or TRBV12-4 and TRBJ2-2; tentative D call: TRBD2 (6 bases). CDR3 length: 13 residues. Trimming stripped 6 bases from V and 7 bases from J, with 12 bases between. CDR3 amino acids: CASRPGEVGELFF. DNA for the CDR3: TGTGCCAGCAGGCCCGGGGAGGTCGGGGAGCTGTTTTTT.

This clonotype showed up just a few times. This chain links TRBV27 with TRBJ2-3; TRBD2 matches at 10 bases. V shed 5 bases and J 3 bases; nucleotides not matched to a gene: 14. The CDR3 contains 18 residues. CDR1 MNHEY and CDR2 SMNVEV come from the germline V gene (reference sequence). CDR3 sequence reads: CASSLQIRTSGVTDTQYF. The CDR3 nucleotides read TGTGCCAGCAGTCTTCAAATACGGACTAGCGGAGTTACAGATACGCAGTATTTT.

The genes are TRBV28 and TRBJ1-1; D ambiguous. V shed 1 base and J shed 4 bases, with 1 base lying between them. The germline CDR1 and CDR2 sequences are MDHEN and SYDVKM. This CDR3 has 11 residues. CDR3 sequence reads: CASSLFTEAFF. The CDR3 DNA is TGTGCCAGCAGTTTATTCACTGAAGCTTTCTTT. The full variable domain, in which reference TRBV28 and TRBJ1-1 provide the parts outside the CDR3, is DVKVTQSSRYLVKRTGEKVFLECVQDMDHENMFWYRQDPGLGLRLIYFSYDVKMKEKGDIPEGYSVSREKKERFSLILESASTNQTSMYLCASSLFTEAFFGQGTRLTVV.

The chain recombines TRBV5-6 with TRBJ1-1; a weak D match, TRBD1 (6 bases). Trimming took 3 bases from V and 7 from J, leaving 13 bases between them. The CDR3 extends over 13 amino acids. The germline V gene encodes CDR1 SGHDT and CDR2 YYEEEE. This CDR3 reads CASSSGHVLEAFF. The CDR3 DNA follows: TGTGCCAGCAGCTCGGGACACGTGCTTGAAGCTTTCTTT.

The rearrangement joins TRBV19 to TRBJ1-5; D may be TRBD1 (6 bases). CDR1 is LNHDA, CDR2 SQIVND, per germline (reference sequence). V dropped 4 bases and J dropped 4 bases, with 11 bases sitting between them. The CDR3 runs to 14 residues. CDR3 amino acids: CASSTTGTNQPQHF. The CDR3 region has the DNA TGTGCCAGTAGTACGACTGGGACAAATCAGCCCCAGCATTTT.

The chain carries TRBV3-1 and TRBJ1-4; no reliable D call. Deletions cut 0 bases from V and 4 bases from J, with 9 bases between. CDR1 and CDR2 (germline): LGHDT, YNNKEL (reference sequence). CDR3 length: 15 amino acids. The CDR3, as DNA: TGTGCCAGCAGCCAAGAAATGGGGAATAATGAAAAACTGTTTTTT. The encoded protein is CASSQEMGNNEKLFF.

This clonotype was detected many times. J is TRBJ2-5 and V is TRBV25-1, with D tentatively TRBD1 or TRBD2 (6 bases each). The CDR3 length is 17 residues. The V gene lost 2 bases and the J gene lost 5 bases, with 21 bases spanning the gap. The germline V gene encodes CDR1 MGHDK and CDR2 SYGVNS. Written as DNA, the CDR3 is TGTGCCAGCAGTGAAACCGGGGGCGCGGGGTTTCGGGAGACCCAGTACTTC. Translated: CASSETGGAGFRETQYF.

The rearrangement uses TRBV11-2 and TRBJ2-7; the match to TRBD2 covers 8 bases. V lost 5 bases to trimming and J lost 2 bases; unmatched junction nucleotides: 5. This CDR3 has 14 amino acids. CDR1 is SGHAT and CDR2 is FQNNGV in the germline V gene. The CDR3 loop reads CASSPWTSPYEQYV. For the CDR3, the DNA is TGTGCCAGCAGCCCCTGGACTAGCCCCTACGAGCAGTACGTC.

This clonotype came up many times. This chain's CDR3 is CASSSSGGVGNEQFF. DNA of the CDR3: TGCGCCAGCAGCTCTAGCGGGGGCGTCGGAAATGAGCAGTTCTTC. The V call is TRBV5-1, the J call TRBJ2-1; 10 bases are a match to TRBD2. CDR3 length: 15 residues. CDR1 and CDR2 (germline): SGHRS, YFSETQ. J was trimmed by 7 bases and V by 3 bases; bases with no gene match: 7.

This clonotype was picked up a small number of times. The V and J genes are TRBV5-5 and TRBJ1-2; no reliable D call. Germline V gene data show CDR1 as SGHKS and CDR2 as YYEKEE (reference sequence). The CDR3 has 15 residues. V lost 2 bases and J 3 bases, leaving 14 bases between the germline ends. The chain's CDR3 is CASSLGGETDYGYTF. CDR3 sequence (DNA): TGTGCCAGCAGCTTAGGCGGGGAAACTGACTATGGCTACACCTTC.

This clonotype was counted many times. This chain links TRBV5-1 with TRBJ2-3, with D possibly called TRBD1 or TRBD2 (5 bases each). The CDR3 runs 15 residues. From germline, CDR1 is SGHRS and CDR2 YFSETQ. The V end was cut by 4 bases, the J end by 2 bases, with 14 bases between. The CDR3 DNA reads as TGCGCCAGCAGCAGCCGGGGCCAGGACACAGATACGCAGTATTTT. This translates into CASSSRGQDTDTQYF.

This clonotype was seen a handful of times. The CDR3 nucleotides read TGTGCCAGCAGATGGGGGGCTGGCGGGGAGCTGTTTTTT. This translates into CASRWGAGGELFF. The V gene is TRBV11-3, the J gene TRBJ2-2; D possibly matches TRBD1 or TRBD2 (6 bases each). Germline loops: CDR1 SGHNT, CDR2 YENEEA. The CDR3 has 13 residues. Deletions cut 6 bases from V and 7 bases from J, with 12 bases between.